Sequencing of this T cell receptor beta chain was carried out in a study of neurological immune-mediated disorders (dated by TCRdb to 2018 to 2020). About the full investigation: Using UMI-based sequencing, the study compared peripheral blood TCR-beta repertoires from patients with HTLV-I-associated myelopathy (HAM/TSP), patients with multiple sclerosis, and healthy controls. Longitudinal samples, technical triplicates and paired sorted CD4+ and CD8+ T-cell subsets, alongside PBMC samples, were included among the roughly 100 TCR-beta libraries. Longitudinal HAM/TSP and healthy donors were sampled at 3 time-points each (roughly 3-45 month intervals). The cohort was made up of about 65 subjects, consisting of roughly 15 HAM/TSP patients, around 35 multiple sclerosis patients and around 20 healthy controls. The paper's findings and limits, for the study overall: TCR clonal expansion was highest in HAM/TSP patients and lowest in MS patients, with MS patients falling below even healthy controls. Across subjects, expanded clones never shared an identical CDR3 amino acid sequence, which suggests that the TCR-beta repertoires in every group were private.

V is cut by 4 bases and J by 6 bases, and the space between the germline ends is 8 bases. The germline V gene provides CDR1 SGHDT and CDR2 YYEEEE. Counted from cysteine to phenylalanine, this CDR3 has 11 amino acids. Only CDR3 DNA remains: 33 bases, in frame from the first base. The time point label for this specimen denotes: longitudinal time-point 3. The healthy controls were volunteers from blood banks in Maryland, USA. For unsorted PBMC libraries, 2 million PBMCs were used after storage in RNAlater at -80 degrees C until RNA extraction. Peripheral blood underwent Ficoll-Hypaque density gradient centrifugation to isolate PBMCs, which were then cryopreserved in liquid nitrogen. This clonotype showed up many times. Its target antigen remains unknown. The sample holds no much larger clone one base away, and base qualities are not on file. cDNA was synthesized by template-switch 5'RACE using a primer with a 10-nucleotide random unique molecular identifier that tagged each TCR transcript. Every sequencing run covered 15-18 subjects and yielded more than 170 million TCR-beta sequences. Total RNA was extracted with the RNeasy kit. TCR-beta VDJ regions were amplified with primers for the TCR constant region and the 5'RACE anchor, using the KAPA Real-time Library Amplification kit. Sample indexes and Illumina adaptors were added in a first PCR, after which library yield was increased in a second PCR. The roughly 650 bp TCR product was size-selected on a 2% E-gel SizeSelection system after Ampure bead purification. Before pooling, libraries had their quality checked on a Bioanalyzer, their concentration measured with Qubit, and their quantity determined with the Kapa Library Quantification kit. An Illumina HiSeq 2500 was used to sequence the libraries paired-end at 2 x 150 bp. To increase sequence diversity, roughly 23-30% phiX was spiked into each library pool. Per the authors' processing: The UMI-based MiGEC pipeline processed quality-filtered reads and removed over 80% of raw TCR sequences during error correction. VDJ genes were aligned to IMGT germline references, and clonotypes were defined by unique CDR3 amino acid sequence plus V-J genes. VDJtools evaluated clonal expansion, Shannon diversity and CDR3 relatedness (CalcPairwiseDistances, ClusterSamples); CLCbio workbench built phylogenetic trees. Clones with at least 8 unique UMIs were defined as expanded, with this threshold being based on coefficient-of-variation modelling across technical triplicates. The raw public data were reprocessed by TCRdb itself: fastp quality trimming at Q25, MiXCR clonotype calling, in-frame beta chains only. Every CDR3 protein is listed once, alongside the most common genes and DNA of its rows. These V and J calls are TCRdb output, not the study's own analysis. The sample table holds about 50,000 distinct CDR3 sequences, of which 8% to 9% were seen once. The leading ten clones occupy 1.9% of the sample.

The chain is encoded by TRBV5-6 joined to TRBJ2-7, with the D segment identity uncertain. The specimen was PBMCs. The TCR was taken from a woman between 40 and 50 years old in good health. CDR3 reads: CASSRSGEQYF. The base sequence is TGTGCCAGCAGCCGGAGTGGCGAGCAGTACTTC.